This paragraph covers one TCR beta chain sequence. This clone was detected once. The antigen this receptor binds is unknown. No base-level quality is on record; no much larger clone is a single base apart. The source of the sample is a study of blood T cell repertoires in COVID-19 (dated by TCRdb to the early 2020s). A note on the overall study: Samples from collaborators originated in the United States, Italy and Spain and spanned both the acute and convalescent phases of COVID-19. The material from the prospective study consisted of cDNA or gDNA derived from T cells, B-cell-depleted T cells, or PBMCs. The dataset comprised deeply sampled blood TCRbeta repertoires from subjects exposed to, actively infected with, or recovered from COVID-19. A freely available public database, intended as a resource for researchers studying the immune response to SARS-CoV-2, is where the repertoires were released. The samples were drawn from two sources: the first 160 participants of the ongoing ImmuneRACE study, and some 1,300 subjects contributed by 6 global collaborators. Nearly every sample came with metadata listing a de-identified subject ID, COVID-19 status, age in years and sex. Where available, HLA class I and class II types were obtained from metadata supplied by the sample provider rather than from assay-based typing.

The immunoSEQ Assay, a bias-controlled multiplex PCR, was used to amplify TCRbeta CDR3 regions from genomic DNA. Per the original workflow: Within the assay, amplification of reference gene primers was used to estimate how many nucleated cells each sample contained. Sequence reads were collapsed and filtered to measure the absolute abundance of every unique TCRbeta CDR3 rearrangement. For each sample, productive Simpson clonality was calculated by taking the square root of Simpson's diversity index across productive rearrangements. TCRdb obtained this table from immuneACCESS and retained in-frame rearrangements with V and J assigned. These tables miss some clones; where compared with another copy, unresolved V genes account for less than half of the shortfall, and the remainder is unexplained. V and J calls and clone size come straight from that table; D and trimming were deduced from the DNA. For this sample the table gives 150,000 to 200,000 clones, of which around 83% were detected only once. Clones ranked in the top ten supply 7.6% of the sample.

At one collaborating source in Seattle, patients were enrolled during active infection and were followed longitudinally through the course of disease. The collaborating institutions used their own protocols to collect whole blood in K2EDTA tubes. Collaborator samples were shipped for TCRbeta analysis as frozen whole blood, isolated PBMCs, or DNA extracted from either sample type. Points the paper makes about the study in general: Clinical and demographic metadata were provided uncurated, with the amount varying by source and participant.

The CDR3 runs 18 amino acids, cysteine and phenylalanine included. The only DNA kept is the CDR3, 54 bases in frame from the first base. V is pared back by 0 bases and J by 3 bases, with 18 bases lying between the germline termini. The germline V gene yields SGDLS for CDR1 and YYNGEE for CDR2. The sequence joins TRBV9 to TRBJ2-2; confidence is insufficient to name the D gene. This TCR came from a woman in her sixties or seventies with COVID-19, enrolled during active disease. Sequenced sample: peripheral blood. The DNA reads as follows: TGTGCCAGCAGCGTAGGTCTAGATCCCGTCCTAGACACCGGGGAGCTGTTTTTT. It is translated as CASSVGLDPVLDTGELFF.